These 16 T cell receptor beta chains were all obtained from the same sample, sequenced in a study of Ad26.COV2.S vaccination and SARS-CoV-2 variants. The treatment is: some 20 received Ad26.COV2.S at low or high dose, single or two shots; about 5 received placebo; per-sample allocation not given. Samples came from day 63 after the first vaccine or placebo injection. Assay used: immunoSEQ multiplex PCR; TCRdb lists only in-frame clones, some missing. The sample holds 290,000 or so clones, more than 70% seen once. Here the sequenced sample was peripheral blood, taken in a trial of Ad26.COV2.S vaccine versus placebo. The receptors originated from a person aged 18-60 years who received the Ad26.COV2.S COVID-19 vaccine or a placebo.

This chain joins TRBV4-1 and TRBJ2-3; D may be TRBD2 (6 bases). Germline V gene sequence: CDR1 MGHRA, CDR2 YSYEKL. This CDR3 is 15 amino acids long. V lost 1 base to trimming and J lost 0 bases, with 8 bases between them. CDR3 nucleotide sequence: TGCGCCAGCAGCCAAGTCGGGAGTAGCACAGATACGCAGTATTTT. Translation: CASSQVGSSTDTQYF.

This chain connects TRBV11-3 to TRBJ2-7; D is unresolved. The CDR3 is made up of 13 amino acids. Trimming took off 0 bases at V and 5 bases at J, with 8 bases between the two ends. CDR1 and CDR2 (germline): SGHNT, YENEEA. The CDR3 nucleotides read TGTGCCAGCAGCTTAGATCCTGGGGACGAGCAGTACTTC. It codes for CASSLDPGDEQYF.

This chain connects TRBV14 to TRBJ2-1; D remains ambiguous. The CDR3 runs 17 residues. CDR1 SGHDN and CDR2 FVKESK come from the germline V gene. Deletions cut 1 base from V and 8 bases from J, with 21 bases between. The DNA of the CDR3 is TGTGCCAGCAGCCAAGCGTGGGATCGAGTCAGCTGGGATGAGCAGTTCTTC. Translated, it gives CASSQAWDRVSWDEQFF.

This chain joins TRBV6-5 and TRBJ2-3; a weak D match, TRBD2 (5 bases). Germline V gene lookup returns CDR1 MNHEY and CDR2 SVGAGI. V lost 0 bases, J lost 4 bases, and 11 bases lay in between. This CDR3 is 15 amino acids long. CDR3 DNA sequence: TGTGCCAGCAGTTACTCTACCCAGGACTCAGATACGCAGTATTTT. It encodes CASSYSTQDSDTQYF.

V and J are TRBV19 and TRBJ2-7, with a tentative D call TRBD1 (7 bases). The CDR3 is 14 amino acids. V was pared by 8 bases and J by 1 base, with 15 bases between. The germline gives CDR1 LNHDA, CDR2 SQIVND (reference sequence). CDR3 bases: TGTGCCAGTCTCGACAGGGAGGTTTCCTACGAGCAGTACTTC. Residues: CASLDREVSYEQYF.

The rearrangement links TRBV3-1 (or the pseudogene TRBV3-2) to TRBJ1-2, with TRBD1 identical over 10 bases. Germline-derived CDR1 and CDR2 are LGHDT and YNNKEL (reference sequence). Trimming removed 2 bases from V and 6 bases from J; junction bases left unmatched: 3. The CDR3 is made up of 14 amino acids. CDR3 DNA sequence: TGTGCCAGCAGCCAACGAGGACAGGGGGATGGCTACACCTTC. Translating gives CASSQRGQGDGYTF.

The CDR3 here is CASSPDRGWEKLFF. Written as DNA, the CDR3 is TGTGCCAGCAGCCCGGACAGGGGATGGGAAAAACTGTTTTTT. This chain links TRBV5-4 with TRBJ1-4, with 9 bases aligning to TRBD1. Trimming cost V 4 bases and J 8 bases; bases outside gene matches: 6. Germline assignment: CDR1 SGHNT and CDR2 YYREEE (reference sequence). The CDR3 sequence is 14 residues long.

This clone was seen a single time. The V and J genes are TRBV5-1 and TRBJ1-6, with D perhaps TRBD1 (5 bases). CDR1 is SGHRS, CDR2 YFSETQ, per germline. V was shortened by 5 bases and J by 8 bases, with 8 bases between the two germline ends. This CDR3 is 12 amino acids long. Here the CDR3 reads CASRRGDSPLHF. Written as DNA, the CDR3 is TGCGCCAGCAGACGGGGGGATTCACCCCTCCACTTT. The full variable domain, in which reference TRBV5-1 and TRBJ1-6 provide the parts outside the CDR3, is KAGVTQTPRYLIKTRGQQVTLSCSPISGHRSVSWYQQTPGQGLQFLFEYFSETQRNKGNFPGRFSGRQFSNSRSEMNVSTLELGDSALYLCASRRGDSPLHFGNGTRLTVT.

The sample holds one count of this clone. This sequence joins TRBV7-2 and TRBJ2-3; D is undetermined. V dropped 1 base and J dropped 1 base, with 9 bases sitting between them. The CDR3 extends over 15 amino acids. Per germline, CDR1 SGHTA and CDR2 FQGNSA. Written as DNA, the CDR3 is TGTGCCAGCAGCTTAGTAGGCACAGGCACAGATACGCAGTATTTT. This translates into CASSLVGTGTDTQYF.

DNA for the CDR3: TGTGCCAGCTCACCAGGCGGATATTTTGAGACCCAGTACTTC. Encoded protein: CASSPGGYFETQYF. The chain couples TRBV18 to TRBJ2-5; D not resolved. The V end was cut by 2 bases, the J end by 5 bases, with 12 bases between. CDR3 length: 14 residues. Per germline, CDR1 KGHSH and CDR2 LQKENI.

The chain links TRBV24-1 to TRBJ2-1; 14 nucleotides align to TRBD2. The CDR3 consists of 18 residues. The V and J ends lost 4 bases and 0 bases, in that order; junction bases with no gene match: 4. CDR1 KGHDR and CDR2 SFDVKD come from the germline V gene. The CDR3, as DNA: TGTGCCACCAGTGACCGGACTAGCGGGAGGTTCTCCTACAATGAGCAGTTCTTC. It yields the protein CATSDRTSGRFSYNEQFF.

V is TRBV29-1 and J is TRBJ1-1; D is undetermined. V gave up 0 bases and J gave up 11 bases, with 10 bases separating them. The CDR3 has 11 amino acids. Germline CDR1 is SQVTM and CDR2 is ANQGSEA. For the CDR3, the DNA is TGCAGCGTTGAAGATACTGGACGGGCTTTCTTT. It translates to CSVEDTGRAFF.

This clone was recorded once. The chain employs TRBV5-6 and TRBJ2-5, with 13 bases fitting TRBD2. The J segment lost 9 bases and the V segment lost 4 bases, leaving 12 bases of the junction unmatched. Germline CDR1 SGHDT, CDR2 YYEEEE. The CDR3 has 16 amino acids. CDR3 sequence (DNA): TGTGCCAGCAGCCCCGGGACTAGCGGGACGCCCCAAGCCCAGTACTTC. The encoded protein is CASSPGTSGTPQAQYF.

The chain carries TRBV3-1 (or the pseudogene TRBV3-2) and TRBJ1-1; maybe TRBD1 (5 bases). The CDR3 loop spans 15 amino acids. V was trimmed by 5 bases and J by 3 bases, leaving 16 bases between them. CDR1 LGHDT and CDR2 YNNKEL come from the germline V gene (reference sequence). CDR3 DNA: TGTGCCAGCAGCTACATCCATCGGGGGGACACTGAAGCTTTCTTT. The encoded protein is CASSYIHRGDTEAFF.

This clone was observed a single time. The V gene is TRBV7-6, the J gene TRBJ2-5; D unclear. CDR3 length: 13 residues. Germline V gives CDR1 SGHVS, CDR2 FNYEAQ. V lost 0 bases and J 2 bases, leaving 4 bases between the germline ends. CDR3 sequence reads: CASSLARQETQYF. CDR3 in DNA: TGTGCCAGCAGCTTAGCCAGGCAAGAGACCCAGTACTTC.

The genes are TRBV5-6 and TRBJ2-7; 9 bases map to TRBD2. This CDR3 has 16 residues. With 1 base clipped from V and 4 bases from J, the junction kept 9 bases outside the gene matches. Germline-derived CDR1 and CDR2 are SGHDT and YYEEEE. DNA for the CDR3: TGTGCCAGCAGCTTGCGACGGGCTAGCGGGATGTACGAGCAGTACTTC. Translation gives CASSLRRASGMYEQYF.